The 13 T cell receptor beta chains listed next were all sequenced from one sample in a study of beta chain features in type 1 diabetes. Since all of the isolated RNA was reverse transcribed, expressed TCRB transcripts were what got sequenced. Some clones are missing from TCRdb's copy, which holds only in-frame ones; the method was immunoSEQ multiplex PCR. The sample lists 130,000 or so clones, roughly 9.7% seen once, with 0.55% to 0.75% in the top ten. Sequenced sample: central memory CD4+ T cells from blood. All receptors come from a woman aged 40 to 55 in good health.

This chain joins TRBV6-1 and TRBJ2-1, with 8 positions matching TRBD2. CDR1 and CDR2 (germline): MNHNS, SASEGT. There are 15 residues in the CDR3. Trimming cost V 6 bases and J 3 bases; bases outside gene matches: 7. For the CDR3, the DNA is TGTGCCAGCAGCGCGGGACTAGGGAACTACAATGAGCAGTTCTTC. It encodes CASSAGLGNYNEQFF.

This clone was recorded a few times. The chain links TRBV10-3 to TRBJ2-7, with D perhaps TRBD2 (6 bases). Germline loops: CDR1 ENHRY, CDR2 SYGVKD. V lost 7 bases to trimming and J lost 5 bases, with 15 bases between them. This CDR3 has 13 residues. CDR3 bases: TGTGCCATCACCGCCCAAGGAGGGAACGAGCAGTACTTC. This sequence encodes CAITAQGGNEQYF.

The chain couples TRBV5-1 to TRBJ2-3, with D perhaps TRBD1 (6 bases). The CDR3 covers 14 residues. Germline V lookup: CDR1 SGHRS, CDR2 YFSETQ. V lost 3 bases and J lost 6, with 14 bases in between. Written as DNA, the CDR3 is TGCGCCAGCAGCTCCGGGACACCCCGGGATACGCAGTATTTT. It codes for CASSSGTPRDTQYF.

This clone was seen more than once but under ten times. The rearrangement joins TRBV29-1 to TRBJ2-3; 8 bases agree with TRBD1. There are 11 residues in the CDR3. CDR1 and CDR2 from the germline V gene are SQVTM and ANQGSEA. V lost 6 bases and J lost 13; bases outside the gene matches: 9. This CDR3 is CSVTDRGVKYF. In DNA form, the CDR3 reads TGCAGCGTGACCGACAGGGGTGTAAAGTATTTT.

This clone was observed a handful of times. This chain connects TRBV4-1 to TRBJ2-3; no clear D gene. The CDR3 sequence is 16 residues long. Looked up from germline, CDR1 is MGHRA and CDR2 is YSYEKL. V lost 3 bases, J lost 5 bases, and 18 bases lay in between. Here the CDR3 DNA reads TGCGCCAGCAGCCACCAGGAAATGGTCGTCGGAGATACGCAGTATTTT. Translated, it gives CASSHQEMVVGDTQYF.

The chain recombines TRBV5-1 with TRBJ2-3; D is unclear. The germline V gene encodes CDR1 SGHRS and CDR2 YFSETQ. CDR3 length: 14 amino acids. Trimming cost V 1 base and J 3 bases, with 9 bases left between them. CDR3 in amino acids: CASSLMVATDTQYF. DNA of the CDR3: TGCGCCAGCAGCTTGATGGTAGCTACAGATACGCAGTATTTT.

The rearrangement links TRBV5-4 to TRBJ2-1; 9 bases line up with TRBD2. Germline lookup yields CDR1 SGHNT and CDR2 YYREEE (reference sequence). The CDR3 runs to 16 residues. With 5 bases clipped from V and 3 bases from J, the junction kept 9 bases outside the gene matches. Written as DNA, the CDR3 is TGTGCCAGCAGGGGCGGGGGGGCGGCCGGCTACAATGAGCAGTTCTTC. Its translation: CASRGGGAAGYNEQFF. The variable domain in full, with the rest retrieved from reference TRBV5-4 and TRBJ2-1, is ETGVTQSPTHLIKTRGQQVTLRCSSQSGHNTVSWYQQALGQGPQFIFQYYREEENGRGNFPPRFSGLQFPNYSSELNVNALELDDSALYLCASRGGGAAGYNEQFFGPGTRLTVL.

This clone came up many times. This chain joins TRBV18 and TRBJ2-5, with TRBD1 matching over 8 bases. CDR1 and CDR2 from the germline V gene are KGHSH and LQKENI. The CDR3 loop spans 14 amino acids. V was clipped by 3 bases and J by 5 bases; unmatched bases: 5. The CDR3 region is CASSPSTGAETQYF. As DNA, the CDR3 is TGTGCCAGCTCACCCTCGACAGGGGCGGAGACCCAGTACTTC.

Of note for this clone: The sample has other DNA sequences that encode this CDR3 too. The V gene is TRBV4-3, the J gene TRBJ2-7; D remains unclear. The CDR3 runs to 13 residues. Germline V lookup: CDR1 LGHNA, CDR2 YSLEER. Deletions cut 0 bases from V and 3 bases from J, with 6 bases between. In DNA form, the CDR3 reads TGCGCCAGCAGCCAAGATAGGAGCTACGAGCAGTACTTC. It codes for CASSQDRSYEQYF.

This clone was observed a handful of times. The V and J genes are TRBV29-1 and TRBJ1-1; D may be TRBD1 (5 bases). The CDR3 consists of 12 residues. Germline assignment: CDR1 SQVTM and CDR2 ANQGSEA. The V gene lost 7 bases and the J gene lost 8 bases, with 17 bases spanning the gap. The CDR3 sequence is CSGLRQGKEAFF. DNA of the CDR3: TGCAGCGGGCTTCGCCAGGGTAAAGAAGCTTTCTTT.

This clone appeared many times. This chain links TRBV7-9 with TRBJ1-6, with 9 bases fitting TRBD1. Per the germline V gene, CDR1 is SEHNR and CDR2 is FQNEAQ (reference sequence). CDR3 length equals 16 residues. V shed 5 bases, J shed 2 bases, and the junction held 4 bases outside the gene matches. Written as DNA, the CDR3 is TGTGCCAGCAGCCCAGGACAGGGGACCTATAATTCACCCCTCCACTTT. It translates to CASSPGQGTYNSPLHF.

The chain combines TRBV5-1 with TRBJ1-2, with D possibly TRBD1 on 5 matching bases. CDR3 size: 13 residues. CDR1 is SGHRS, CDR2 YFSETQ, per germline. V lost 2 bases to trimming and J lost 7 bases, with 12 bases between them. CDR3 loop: CASSFAGESGYTF. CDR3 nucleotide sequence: TGCGCCAGCAGCTTCGCGGGGGAGAGTGGCTACACCTTC.

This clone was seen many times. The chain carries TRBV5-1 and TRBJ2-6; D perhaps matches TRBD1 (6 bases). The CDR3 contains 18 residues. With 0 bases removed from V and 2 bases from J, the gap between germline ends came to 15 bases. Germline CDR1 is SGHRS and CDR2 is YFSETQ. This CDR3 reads CASSLAWTVIPGANVLTF. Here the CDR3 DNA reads TGCGCCAGCAGCTTGGCCTGGACAGTCATACCTGGGGCCAACGTCCTGACTTTC.